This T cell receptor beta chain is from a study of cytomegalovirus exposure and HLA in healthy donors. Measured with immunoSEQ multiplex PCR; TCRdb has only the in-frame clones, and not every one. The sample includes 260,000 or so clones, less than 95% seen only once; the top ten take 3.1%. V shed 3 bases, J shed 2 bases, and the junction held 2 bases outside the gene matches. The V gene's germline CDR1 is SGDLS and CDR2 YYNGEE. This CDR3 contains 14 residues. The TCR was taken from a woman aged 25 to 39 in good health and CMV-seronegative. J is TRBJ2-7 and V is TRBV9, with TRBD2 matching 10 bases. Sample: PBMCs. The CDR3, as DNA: TGTGCCAGCAGCGAGACTAGCGGGCCCTACGAGCAGTACTTC. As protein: CASSETSGPYEQYF.